The clone carrying this T cell receptor beta chain came up many times. This sample stems from a study of naive and memory T cell subsets. Four subsets defined by CD45RA and CD27 were sorted after CD3, CD4, CD8 and live/dead staining. The beta constant-region primer was an equimolar mix of two oligonucleotides covering TRBC1 and TRBC2. TCRdb ran MiXCR on the UMI-ligation and nested PCR reads and lists one entry per CDR3 protein. The sample comprises 77,000 or so distinct CDR3 sequences, about an eighth of which are singletons, and around 0.9% rests with the top ten. Germline CDR1 reads GTSNPN; CDR2 reads SVGIG (reference sequence). The germline V and J ends were trimmed by 2 bases and 0 bases, with 8 bases remaining between them. The CDR3 contains 14 residues.

The TCR was taken from a human donor in good health. V and J are TRBV30 and TRBJ1-3; D may be TRBD1 (5 bases). Sequenced sample: central memory CD4+ T cells from blood. Written as DNA, the CDR3 is TGTGCCTGGAGTCGCGGGGGCTCTGGAAACACCATATATTTT. Translated, it gives CAWSRGGSGNTIYF.